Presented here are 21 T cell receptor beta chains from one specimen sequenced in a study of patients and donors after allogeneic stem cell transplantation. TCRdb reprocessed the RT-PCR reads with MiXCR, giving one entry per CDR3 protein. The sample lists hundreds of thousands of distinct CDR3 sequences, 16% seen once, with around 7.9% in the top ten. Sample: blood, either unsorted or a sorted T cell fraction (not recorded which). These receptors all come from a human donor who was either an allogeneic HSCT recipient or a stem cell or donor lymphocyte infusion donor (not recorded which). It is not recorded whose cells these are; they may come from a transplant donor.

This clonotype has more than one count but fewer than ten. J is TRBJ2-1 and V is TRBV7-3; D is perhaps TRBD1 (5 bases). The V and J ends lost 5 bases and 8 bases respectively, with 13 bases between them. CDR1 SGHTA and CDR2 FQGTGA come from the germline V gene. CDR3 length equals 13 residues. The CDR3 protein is CASSRSLGDEQFF. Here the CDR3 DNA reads TGTGCCAGCAGCCGTTCTCTAGGGGATGAGCAGTTCTTC.

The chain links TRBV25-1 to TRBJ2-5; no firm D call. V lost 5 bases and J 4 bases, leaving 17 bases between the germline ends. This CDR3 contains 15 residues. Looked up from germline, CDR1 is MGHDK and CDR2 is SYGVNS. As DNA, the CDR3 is TGTGCCAGCAGTCGGACCGGGTTTAGTGGAGAGACCCAGTACTTC. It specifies CASSRTGFSGETQYF.

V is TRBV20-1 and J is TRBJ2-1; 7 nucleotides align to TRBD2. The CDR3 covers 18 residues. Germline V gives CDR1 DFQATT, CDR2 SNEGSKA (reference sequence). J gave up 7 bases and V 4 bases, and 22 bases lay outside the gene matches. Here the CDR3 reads CSATQGLFWREIPNEQFF. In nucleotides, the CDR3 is TGCAGTGCTACCCAGGGCCTTTTTTGGCGGGAGATCCCGAATGAGCAGTTCTTC.

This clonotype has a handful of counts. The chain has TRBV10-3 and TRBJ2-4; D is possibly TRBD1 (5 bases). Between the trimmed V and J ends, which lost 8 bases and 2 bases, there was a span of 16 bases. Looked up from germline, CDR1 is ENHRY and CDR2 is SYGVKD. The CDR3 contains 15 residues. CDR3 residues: CAIGNARAPKNIQYF. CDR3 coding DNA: TGTGCCATCGGCAATGCCAGGGCCCCCAAAAACATTCAGTACTTC.

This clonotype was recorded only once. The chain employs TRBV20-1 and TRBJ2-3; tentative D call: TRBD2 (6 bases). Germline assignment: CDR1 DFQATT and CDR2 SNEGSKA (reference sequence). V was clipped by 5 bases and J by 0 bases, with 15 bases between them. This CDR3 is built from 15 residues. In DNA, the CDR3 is TGCAGTGCTCTCCCCCCGGCGGGGAGCACAGATACGCAGTATTTT. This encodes CSALPPAGSTDTQYF.

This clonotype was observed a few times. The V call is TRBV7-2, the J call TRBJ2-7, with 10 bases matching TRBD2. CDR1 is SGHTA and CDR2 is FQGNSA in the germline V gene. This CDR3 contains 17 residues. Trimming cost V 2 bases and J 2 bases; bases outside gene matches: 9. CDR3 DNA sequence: TGTGCCAGCAGCTTATGGAGGACTAGCGGACTTACCTACGAGCAGTACTTC. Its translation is CASSLWRTSGLTYEQYF.

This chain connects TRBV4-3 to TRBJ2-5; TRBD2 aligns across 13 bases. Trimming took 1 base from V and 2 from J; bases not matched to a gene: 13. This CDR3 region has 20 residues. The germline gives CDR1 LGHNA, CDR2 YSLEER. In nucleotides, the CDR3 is TGCGCCAGCAGCCAAGGAGCTTACGACGGACTAGCGGGGGTACAAGAGACCCAGTACTTC. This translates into CASSQGAYDGLAGVQETQYF.

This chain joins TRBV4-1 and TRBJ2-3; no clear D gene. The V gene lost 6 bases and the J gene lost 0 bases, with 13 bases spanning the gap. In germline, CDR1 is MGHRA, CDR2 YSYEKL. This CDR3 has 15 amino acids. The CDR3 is CASSPSSPSTDTQYF. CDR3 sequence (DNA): TGCGCCAGCAGTCCAAGCAGCCCTAGCACAGATACGCAGTATTTT.

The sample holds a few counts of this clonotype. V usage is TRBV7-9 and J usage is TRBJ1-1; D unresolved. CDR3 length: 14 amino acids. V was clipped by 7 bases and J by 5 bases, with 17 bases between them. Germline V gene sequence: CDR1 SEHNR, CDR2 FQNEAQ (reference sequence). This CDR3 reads CASTTDQVGTEAFF. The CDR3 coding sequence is TGTGCCAGCACCACAGATCAAGTTGGAACTGAAGCTTTCTTT. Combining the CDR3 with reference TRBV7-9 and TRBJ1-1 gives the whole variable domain DTGVSQNPRHKITKRGQNVTFRCDPISEHNRLYWYRQTLGQGPEFLTYFQNEAQLEKSRLLSDRFSAERPKGSFSTLEIQRTEQGDSAMYLCASTTDQVGTEAFFGQGTRLTVV.

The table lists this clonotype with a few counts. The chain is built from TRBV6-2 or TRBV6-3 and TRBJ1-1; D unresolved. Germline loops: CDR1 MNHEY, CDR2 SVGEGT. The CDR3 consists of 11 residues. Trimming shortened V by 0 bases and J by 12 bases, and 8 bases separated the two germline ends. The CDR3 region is CASSYSGGTFF. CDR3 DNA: TGTGCCAGCAGTTACTCGGGTGGGACTTTCTTT.

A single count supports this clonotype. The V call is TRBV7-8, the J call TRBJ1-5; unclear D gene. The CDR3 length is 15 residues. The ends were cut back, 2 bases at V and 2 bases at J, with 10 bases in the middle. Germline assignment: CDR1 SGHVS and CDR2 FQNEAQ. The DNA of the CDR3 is TGTGCCAGCAGCTTAAAAGGGCAGGGCAATCAGCCCCAGCATTTT. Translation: CASSLKGQGNQPQHF.

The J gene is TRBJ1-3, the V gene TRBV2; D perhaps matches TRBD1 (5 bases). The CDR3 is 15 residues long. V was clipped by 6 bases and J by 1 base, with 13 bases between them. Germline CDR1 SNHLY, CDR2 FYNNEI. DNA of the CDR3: TGTGCCAGCAGCGGACTCGGGGGGTCTGGAAACACCATATATTTT. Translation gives CASSGLGGSGNTIYF.

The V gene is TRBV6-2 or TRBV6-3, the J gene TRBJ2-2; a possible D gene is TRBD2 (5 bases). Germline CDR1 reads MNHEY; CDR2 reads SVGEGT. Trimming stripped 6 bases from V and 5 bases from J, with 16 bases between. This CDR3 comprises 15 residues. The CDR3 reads CASSDRPTGTGELFF. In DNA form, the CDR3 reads TGTGCCAGCAGCGATCGCCCCACGGGGACCGGGGAGCTGTTTTTT.

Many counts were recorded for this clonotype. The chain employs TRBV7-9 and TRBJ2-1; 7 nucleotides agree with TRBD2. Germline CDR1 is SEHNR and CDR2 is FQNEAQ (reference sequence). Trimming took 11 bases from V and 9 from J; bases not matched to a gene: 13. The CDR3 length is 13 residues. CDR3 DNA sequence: TGTGCCCTGTGGGGCGGGAGAGGAATTGAGCAGTTCTTC. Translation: CALWGGRGIEQFF.

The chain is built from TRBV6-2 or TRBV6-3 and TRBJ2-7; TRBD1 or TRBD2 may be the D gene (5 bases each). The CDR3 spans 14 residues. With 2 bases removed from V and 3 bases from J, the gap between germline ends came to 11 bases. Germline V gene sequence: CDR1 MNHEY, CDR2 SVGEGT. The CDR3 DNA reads TGTGCCAGCAGTTACGAGGGACGGATCTACGAGCAGTACTTC. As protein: CASSYEGRIYEQYF.

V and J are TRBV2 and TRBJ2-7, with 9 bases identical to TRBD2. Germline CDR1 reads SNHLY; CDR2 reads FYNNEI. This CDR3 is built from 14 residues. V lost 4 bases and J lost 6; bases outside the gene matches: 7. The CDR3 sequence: CASSAGLAGIEQYF. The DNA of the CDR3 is TGTGCCAGCAGTGCGGGTCTAGCGGGGATCGAGCAGTACTTC. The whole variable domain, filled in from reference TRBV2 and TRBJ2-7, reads EPEVTQTPSHQVTQMGQEVILRCVPISNHLYFYWYRQILGQKVEFLVSFYNNEISEKSEIFDDQFSVERPDGSNFTLKIRSTKLEDSAMYFCASSAGLAGIEQYFGPGTRLTVT.

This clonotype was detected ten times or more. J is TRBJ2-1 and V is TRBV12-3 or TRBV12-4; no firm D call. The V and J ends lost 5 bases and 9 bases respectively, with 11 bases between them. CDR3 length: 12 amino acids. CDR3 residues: CASSKGSLEQFF. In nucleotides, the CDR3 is TGTGCCAGCAGTAAGGGAAGTCTTGAGCAGTTCTTC.

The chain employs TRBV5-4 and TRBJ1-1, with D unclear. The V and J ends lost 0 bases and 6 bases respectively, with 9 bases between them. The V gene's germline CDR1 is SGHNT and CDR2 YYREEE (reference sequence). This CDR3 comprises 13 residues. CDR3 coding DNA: TGTGCCAGCAGCTTGGGTCAGGCCGCTGAAGCTTTCTTT. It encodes CASSLGQAAEAFF.

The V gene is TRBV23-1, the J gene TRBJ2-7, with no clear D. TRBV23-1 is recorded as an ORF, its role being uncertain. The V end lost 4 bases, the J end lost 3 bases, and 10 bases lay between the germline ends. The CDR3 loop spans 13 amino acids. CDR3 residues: CASSPEKFYEQYF. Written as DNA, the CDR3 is TGCGCCAGCAGTCCGGAGAAGTTCTACGAGCAGTACTTC.

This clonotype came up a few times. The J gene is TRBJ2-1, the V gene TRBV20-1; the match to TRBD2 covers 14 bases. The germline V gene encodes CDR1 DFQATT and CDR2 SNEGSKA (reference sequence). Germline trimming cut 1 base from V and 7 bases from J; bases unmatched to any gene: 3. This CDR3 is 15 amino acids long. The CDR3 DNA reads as TGCAGTGCTAGAGCCGGGACTAGCGGGAGAAATGAGCAGTTCTTC. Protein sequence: CSARAGTSGRNEQFF.

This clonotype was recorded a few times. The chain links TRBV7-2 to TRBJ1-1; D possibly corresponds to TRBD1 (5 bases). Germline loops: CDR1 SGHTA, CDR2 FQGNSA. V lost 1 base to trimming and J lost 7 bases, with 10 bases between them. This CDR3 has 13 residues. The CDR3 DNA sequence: TGTGCCAGCAGCTTAGTTCGGGACGGTGAAGCTTTCTTT. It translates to CASSLVRDGEAFF.